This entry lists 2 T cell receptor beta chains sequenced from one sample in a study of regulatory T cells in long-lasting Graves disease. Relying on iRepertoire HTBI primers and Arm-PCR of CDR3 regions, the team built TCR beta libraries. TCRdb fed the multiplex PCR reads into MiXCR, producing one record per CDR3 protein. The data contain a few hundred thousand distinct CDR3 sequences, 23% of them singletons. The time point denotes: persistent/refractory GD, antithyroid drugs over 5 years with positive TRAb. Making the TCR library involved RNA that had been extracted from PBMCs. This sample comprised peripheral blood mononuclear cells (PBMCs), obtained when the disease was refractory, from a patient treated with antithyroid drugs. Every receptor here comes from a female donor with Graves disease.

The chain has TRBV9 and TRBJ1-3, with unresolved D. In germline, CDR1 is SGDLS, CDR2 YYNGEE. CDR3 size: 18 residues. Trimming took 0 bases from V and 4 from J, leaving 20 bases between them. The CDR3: CASSVAPAEANGGNTIYF. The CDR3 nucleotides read TGTGCCAGCAGCGTAGCTCCGGCAGAAGCGAACGGGGGAAACACCATATATTTT.

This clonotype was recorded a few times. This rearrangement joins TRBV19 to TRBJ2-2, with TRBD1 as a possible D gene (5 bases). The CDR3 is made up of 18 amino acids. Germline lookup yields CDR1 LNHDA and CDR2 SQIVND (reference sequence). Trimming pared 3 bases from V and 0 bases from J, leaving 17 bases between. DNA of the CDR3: TGTGCCAGTAGTATCTGGGGCCCTGCCCGCGCGAACACCGGGGAGCTGTTTTTT. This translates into CASSIWGPARANTGELFF. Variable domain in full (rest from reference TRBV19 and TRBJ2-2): DGGITQSPKYLFRKEGQNVTLSCEQNLNHDAMYWYRQDPGQGLRLIYYSQIVNDFQKGDIAEGYSVSREKKESFPLTVTSAQKNPTAFYLCASSIWGPARANTGELFFGEGSRLTVL.